The 12 T cell receptor beta chains below come from one sample, sequenced in a study of cytomegalovirus exposure and HLA in healthy donors. 60 Vbeta and 13 Jbeta primers were used in PCR. Profiled with immunoSEQ multiplex PCR; TCRdb holds only in-frame clones, not every one. The profile shows over 90,000 clones, 77% of them singletons. Sequencing was done on a sample of PBMCs. These TCRs come from a male donor in good health and CMV-seropositive.

This rearrangement joins TRBV19 to TRBJ1-1; a possible D gene is TRBD1 (6 bases). Germline V gene sequence: CDR1 LNHDA, CDR2 SQIVND (reference sequence). The CDR3 has 14 residues. Between the trimmed V and J ends, which lost 10 bases and 4 bases, there was a span of 19 bases. The CDR3 DNA is TGTGCCACTCTCTTGACAGGAGTGGCCACTGAAGCTTTCTTT. It yields the protein CATLLTGVATEAFF.

The chain employs TRBV5-8 and TRBJ1-1; TRBD1 matches 7 bases. The CDR3 length is 15 residues. The V segment lost 0 bases and the J segment 4 bases; nucleotides outside the gene matches: 6. The germline CDR1 and CDR2 sequences are SGHTS and YDEGEE. This chain's CDR3 is CASSLVTGKGTEAFF. For the CDR3, the DNA is TGTGCCAGCAGCTTGGTGACAGGGAAGGGCACTGAAGCTTTCTTT.

The chain combines TRBV18 with TRBJ2-7; 12 bases agree with TRBD2. CDR3 size: 15 residues. The trim removed 3 bases at V and 5 bases at J, leaving 5 bases unmatched. CDR1 KGHSH and CDR2 LQKENI come from the germline V gene. DNA of the CDR3: TGTGCCAGCTCACCGTATAGGACTAGCGGGGACGAGCAGTACTTC. Translation: CASSPYRTSGDEQYF.

The V gene is TRBV11-3, the J gene TRBJ2-7; 12 positions agree with TRBD2. CDR1 is SGHNT, CDR2 YENEEA, per germline. V gave up 5 bases and J gave up 7 bases; unmatched junction bases: 12. The CDR3 has 16 residues. The chain's CDR3 is CASSGLAGGPWWEQYF. CDR3 sequence (DNA): TGTGCCAGCAGCGGGCTAGCGGGAGGGCCGTGGTGGGAGCAGTACTTC.

This clone appeared a few times. This chain uses TRBV19 with TRBJ2-3, with a possible D match to TRBD2 (5 bases). The CDR3 sequence is 17 residues long. Per germline, CDR1 LNHDA and CDR2 SQIVND (reference sequence). V was trimmed by 1 base and J by 0 bases, leaving 14 bases between them. The CDR3 spells CASSIGPSSTSTDTQYF. CDR3 nucleotide sequence: TGTGCCAGTAGTATAGGGCCTAGCAGTACTAGCACAGATACGCAGTATTTT.

This clone was recorded once. The CDR3 here is CASSPRRAYEQYF. DNA for the CDR3: TGTGCCAGCAGCCCCCGGAGGGCCTACGAGCAGTACTTC. This sequence joins TRBV14 and TRBJ2-7; a weak D match, TRBD2 (6 bases). The length of the CDR3 is 13 residues. V was clipped by 4 bases and J by 2 bases, with 9 bases between them. The germline V gene has CDR1 SGHDN and CDR2 FVKESK. Full variable domain (missing parts from reference TRBV14 and TRBJ2-7): EAGVTQFPSHSVIEKGQTVTLRCDPISGHDNLYWYRRVMGKEIKFLLHFVKESKQDESGMPNNRFLAERTGGTYSTLKVQPAELEDSGVYFCASSPRRAYEQYFGPGTRLTVT.

The CDR3 DNA reads as TGTGCCAGCAGCTGGGAGTACGGGGAGCTGTTTTTT. It translates to CASSWEYGELFF. V and J are TRBV7-9 and TRBJ2-2; possible D gene TRBD2, 5 bases. The CDR3 has 12 residues. CDR1 and CDR2 (germline): SEHNR, FQNEAQ (reference sequence). V was clipped by 4 bases and J by 7 bases, with 7 bases between them.

The J gene is TRBJ2-7, the V gene TRBV29-1; D remains unclear. CDR1 is SQVTM and CDR2 is ANQGSEA in the germline V gene. This CDR3 spans 14 amino acids. The V gene lost 4 bases and the J gene lost 0 bases, with 13 bases spanning the gap. The CDR3 loop is CSVVESTSSYEQYF. CDR3 coding DNA: TGCAGCGTTGTCGAGTCCACGAGCTCCTACGAGCAGTACTTC.

The chain links TRBV2 to TRBJ1-1; D ambiguous. The length of the CDR3 is 13 residues. V lost 3 bases, J lost 4 bases, and 9 bases lay in between. Germline values: CDR1 SNHLY, CDR2 FYNNEI. The CDR3 protein is CASSDRQATEAFF. The CDR3 DNA is TGTGCCAGCAGTGATCGTCAGGCCACTGAAGCTTTCTTT. Based on the CDR3 plus reference TRBV2 and TRBJ1-1, the full variable domain is EPEVTQTPSHQVTQMGQEVILRCVPISNHLYFYWYRQILGQKVEFLVSFYNNEISEKSEIFDDQFSVERPDGSNFTLKIRSTKLEDSAMYFCASSDRQATEAFFGQGTRLTVV.

The V and J genes are TRBV11-2 and TRBJ2-2, with D possibly matching TRBD2 (5 bases). Germline V gene sequence: CDR1 SGHAT, CDR2 FQNNGV. V shed 4 bases and J shed 5 bases, with 8 bases lying between them. This CDR3 contains 13 residues. The CDR3 is CASSSLATGELFF. The CDR3 bases are TGTGCCAGCAGCTCCTTAGCGACCGGGGAGCTGTTTTTT.

This CDR3 reads CASSLNRGRGRTIYEQYF. The CDR3, as DNA: TGTGCCAGCAGCTTAAACCGCGGGCGGGGACGGACGATCTACGAGCAGTACTTC. V and J are TRBV7-2 and TRBJ2-7; D might be TRBD2 (6 bases). Germline V gene sequence: CDR1 SGHTA, CDR2 FQGNSA. Trimming left V 2 bases short and J 3 bases short, with 23 bases between. This CDR3 contains 18 residues.

The chain combines TRBV2 with TRBJ2-7, with D possibly being TRBD2 (5 bases). The length of the CDR3 is 11 residues. V was cut by 11 bases and J by 5 bases, with 13 bases left in between. CDR1 and CDR2 (germline): SNHLY, FYNNEI. The CDR3 loop reads CAAAGNHEQYF. The CDR3 bases are TGTGCCGCGGCCGGGAACCACGAGCAGTACTTC.